The TCR beta chain described here comes from a study of shared clonotypes between healthy human individuals (dated by TCRdb to 2018 to 2020). Background on the whole study: Three men and a couple of women, aged 18 to 49 years, made up the cohort. To estimate repertoire size and how much clonotype sharing occurs between individuals, the study deeply sequenced the blood TCR repertoires of five healthy adults. Leukapheresis yielded between about 0.94 and 9 billion PBMCs per donor. Libraries were prepared and TCR repertoires were sequenced by different laboratories using diverse techniques, in order to increase sequencing depth and limit assay-specific biases. General conclusions and limits of the study: Pairwise subsampling led to the expectation that sequencing depth would affect the degree of clonotype sharing among donors. Sampling was restricted to blood, and TCR repertoires in tissues likely differ from the TCR repertoires found in blood. Because the study included only a small number of donors, the genetic and exposure-history diversity represented was limited.

Using the deep immunoSEQ assay, TCR CDR3 regions were amplified from genomic DNA by multiplex PCR. Extracted genomic DNA from each cell subset was distributed evenly across all wells of several immunoSEQ 96-well plates, and each plate was treated as a replicate. For unsorted PBMC, approximately 0.3 ug of genomic DNA, equivalent to around 30,000 T cell genomes, went into each replicate PCR. Unsorted PBMC genomic DNA was sequenced across ten immunoSEQ deep assay plates. The purified libraries were quantified using a Qubit 3.0 fluorometer, sized with a Bioanalyzer 2100, and then quantified again using the KAPA Library Quantification kit. Every immunoSEQ 96-well plate was sequenced on a dedicated single-read 150-cycle Illumina NextSeq 550 flow cell. In the original analysis: Because the immunoSEQ output held only junctional sequences and lacked quality scores, the filtering could not match the filtering applied to full-length reads. To assign V/J genes and CDR3, sequences were annotated against IMGT germline references using PyIR, a Python wrapper for IgBLAST v1.9. Any read was removed if the V/J assignment was weak (E-value above 1e-6), the CDR3 was missing, or the read contained stop codons, out-of-frame junctions, or ambiguous translated residues. V3J clonotypes were defined by identical inferred V gene, J gene, and CDR3 amino acid sequence. The percentage overlap between two repertoires was calculated by dividing the number of shared unique clonotypes by the size of the smaller repertoire. Three approaches were used to assess repertoire richness: RTK rarefaction, the Chao1 estimator, and Recon v2.1 estimates of unobserved clonotypes. TCRdb holds this immuneACCESS table with in-frame rearrangements only. Some clones are missing; in checked studies, unresolved V genes explain under half, and the rest has no known cause. V and J calls and clone size are given by that table; D and trimming were obtained from the DNA. The sample table contains a few hundred thousand clones; only one count was recorded for 75% to 80% of them. Clones ranked in the top ten supply 12% of the sample.

A note on this clone: Its binding antigen is unknown. Base qualities are not at hand, and no much larger clone is one base apart.

The donors were healthy, HIV-negative adults who had no recently reported acute infections or vaccinations. All donors were Caucasian adults living in Nashville, Tennessee, USA. For unsorted samples, 100 million or so PBMCs were counted, and genomic DNA was extracted using the QIAamp DNA Blood Mini kit. Blood was collected by leukapheresis, and PBMCs were isolated by Ficoll-Histopaque density gradient centrifugation and then cryopreserved in liquid nitrogen vapor phase. The source of this sequence is a woman in her thirties or forties in good health. Some clones in this sample may be carry-over from other donors' samples. Material: PBMCs.

The CDR3: CASRIDSDNEQFF. The sequenced DNA: TGTGCCAGCAGAATAGACAGCGACAATGAGCAGTTCTTC. The rearranged segments are TRBV28 and TRBJ2-1; the D gene is perhaps TRBD1, from 5 matching bases. V and J are truncated by 6 bases and 5 bases respectively, leaving an intervening sequence of 11 bases. As encoded in the germline V gene, CDR1 is MDHEN while CDR2 is SYDVKM. The CDR3 starts with the cysteine, ends with the phenylalanine, and has 13 residues. The read is trimmed to its CDR3 DNA, 39 bases read in frame from base 1. This CDR3, with the reference TRBV28 and TRBJ2-1 proteins standing in past its ends, gives the full variable domain DVKVTQSSRYLVKRTGEKVFLECVQDMDHENMFWYRQDPGLGLRLIYFSYDVKMKEKGDIPEGYSVSREKKERFSLILESASTNQTSMYLCASRIDSDNEQFFGPGTRLTVL.